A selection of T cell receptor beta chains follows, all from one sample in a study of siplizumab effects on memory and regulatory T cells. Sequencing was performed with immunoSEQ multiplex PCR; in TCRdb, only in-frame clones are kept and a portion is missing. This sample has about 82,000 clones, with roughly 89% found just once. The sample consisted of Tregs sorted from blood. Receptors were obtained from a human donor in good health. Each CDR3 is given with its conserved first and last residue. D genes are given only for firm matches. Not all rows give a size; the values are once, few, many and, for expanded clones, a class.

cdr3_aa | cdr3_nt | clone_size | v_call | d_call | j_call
CASSTGQLNEQFF | TGTGCCAGCAGTACGGGACAGCTCAATGAGCAGTTCTTC | NA | TRBV28 | TRBD1 | TRBJ2-1
CASSRARGYTF | TGTGCCAGTAGTAGAGCTCGGGGCTACACCTTC | NA | TRBV19 | NA | TRBJ1-2
CAWSVIRQGGSGNTIYF | TGTGCCTGGAGTGTAATCCGGCAGGGTGGCTCTGGAAACACCATATATTTT | NA | TRBV30 | NA | TRBJ1-3
CASSLEGQRNQPQHF | TGTGCCAGCAGCTTAGAGGGACAGCGCAATCAGCCCCAGCATTTT | once | TRBV7-2 | TRBD1 | TRBJ1-5
CAWSRDSNTGELFF | TGTGCCTGGAGCAGGGACAGTAACACCGGGGAGCTGTTTTTT | NA | TRBV30 | TRBD1 | TRBJ2-2
CASSPPGQSTGELFF | TGTGCCAGCTCACCCCCAGGTCAAAGCACCGGGGAGCTGTTTTTT | NA | TRBV18 | NA | TRBJ2-2
CARSTDTQYF | TGTGCCAGGTCCACAGATACGCAGTATTTT | NA | TRBV5-3 | NA | TRBJ2-3
CASSPLLGGKAFF | TGCGCCAGCAGCCCCCTATTGGGGGGGAAGGCTTTCTTT | NA | TRBV5-1 | NA | TRBJ1-1
CASSSGASSEAFF | TGCGCCAGCAGCTCCGGTGCCTCTTCTGAAGCTTTCTTT | NA | TRBV5-1 | NA | TRBJ1-1
CASSEQQGGTQYF | TGTGCCAGCAGTGAACAGCAGGGGGGGACCCAGTACTTC | NA | TRBV2 | NA | TRBJ2-5
CASSLLGNYEQYF | TGTGCCAGCAGCTTGCTAGGGAACTACGAGCAGTACTTC | NA | TRBV11-2 | NA | TRBJ2-7
CASSIGLAGIKSQETQYF | TGTGCCAGCAGCATAGGACTAGCGGGAATCAAGTCCCAAGAGACCCAGTACTTC | NA | TRBV7-6 | TRBD2 | TRBJ2-5
CASRYTSGGSEQFF | TGTGCCAGCAGGTATACTAGCGGGGGGTCTGAGCAGTTCTTC | NA | TRBV7-9 | TRBD2 | TRBJ2-1
CASSDDGGNQPQHF | TGTGCCAGCAGTGACGACGGAGGCAATCAGCCCCAGCATTTT | NA | TRBV2 | NA | TRBJ1-5
CASSTGGQVRYEQYF | TGTGCCAGCAGCACAGGAGGTCAGGTTCGCTACGAGCAGTACTTC | NA | TRBV5-4 | NA | TRBJ2-7
CASSLETGLDGYTF | TGCGCCAGCAGCTTGGAAACAGGTCTTGATGGCTACACCTTC | many | TRBV5-1 | NA | TRBJ1-2
CASSLDGYNEQFF | TGCGCCAGCAGCTTGGACGGGTACAATGAGCAGTTCTTC | NA | TRBV5-1 | NA | TRBJ2-1
CASSKALSSGGQETQYF | TGTGCCAGCAGCAAAGCGCTTTCTAGCGGGGGGCAAGAGACCCAGTACTTC | NA | TRBV21-1 | NA | TRBJ2-5
CASSPGQGNSPLHF | TGTGCCAGCAGCCCGGGACAGGGAAATTCACCCCTCCACTTT | NA | TRBV9 | TRBD1 | TRBJ1-6
CASSSGTGAIDYGYTF | TGTGCCAGCAGTTCCGGGACAGGGGCGATTGACTATGGCTACACCTTC | NA | TRBV6-6 | TRBD1 | TRBJ1-2
CASSLWGLAGVETQYF | TGTGCCAGCAGCTTATGGGGGCTAGCGGGGGTAGAGACCCAGTACTTC | NA | TRBV7-2 | TRBD2 | TRBJ2-5
CASSDASLQNYGYTF | TGTGCCAGCAGCGACGCTTCTCTTCAGAACTATGGCTACACCTTC | NA | TRBV21-1 | NA | TRBJ1-2
CASSEQNTEAFF | TGTGCCAGCAGTGAACAGAACACTGAAGCTTTCTTT | once | TRBV2 | NA | TRBJ1-1
CASSLARTGYYGYTF | TGTGCCAGCAGCTTGGCTAGGACAGGGTACTATGGCTACACCTTC | once | TRBV7-9 | TRBD1 | TRBJ1-2
CASSQQSTGGYEQYF | TGCGCCAGCAGTCAACAGTCGACAGGGGGTTACGAGCAGTACTTC | NA | TRBV4-1 | TRBD1 | TRBJ2-7
CASRPQGSGELFF | TGTGCCAGCAGGCCTCAGGGATCCGGGGAGCTGTTTTTT | NA | TRBV28 | NA | TRBJ2-2
CASSFAGQAMADTQYF | TGTGCCAGCAGTTTTGCAGGGCAGGCAATGGCAGATACGCAGTATTTT | once | TRBV6-6 | NA | TRBJ2-3
CASSADMETQYF | TGTGCCAGCAGCGCGGACATGGAGACCCAGTACTTC | once | TRBV5-3 | NA | TRBJ2-5
CATLPWGFGTDTSYEQYF | TGTGCCACTCTCCCTTGGGGATTTGGCACAGACACTTCCTACGAGCAGTACTTC | NA | TRBV19 | NA | TRBJ2-7